Presented here are 26 T cell receptor beta chains from one specimen sequenced in a study of radiation and T cells in renal cell carcinoma. TCRdb's table, derived via immunoSEQ multiplex PCR, lists solely in-frame clones and lacks some. The profile shows 40,000 to 45,000 clones, roughly 85% of them singletons. Documented time point: blood 4 weeks post-SBRT, at nephrectomy. This sample's treatment: 15 Gy SBRT to primary tumor, nephrectomy 4 weeks later. Specimen: blood, collected from a patient whose treatment included radiotherapy and nephrectomy. The receptors here all came from a woman in her 70s with renal cell carcinoma.

V gene TRBV7-6 combines with J gene TRBJ2-7; TRBD1 aligns across 7 bases. The CDR3 is 14 residues long. Germline V gene data show CDR1 as SGHVS and CDR2 as FNYEAQ. With V trimmed by 5 bases and J by 2 bases, 6 bases remained unmatched. The CDR3 DNA reads TGTGCCAGCAGCCATGGACAGGCCCCCTACGAGCAGTACTTC. Its translation: CASSHGQAPYEQYF.

This clone appeared a few times. The chain is built from TRBV4-1 and TRBJ2-1; no clear D gene. V lost 2 bases, J lost 0 bases, and 14 bases lay in between. The germline V gene encodes CDR1 MGHRA and CDR2 YSYEKL. CDR3 size: 17 residues. Here the CDR3 DNA reads TGCGCCAGCAGCCAATTAAGCATCCCAAGCTCCTACAATGAGCAGTTCTTC. Protein: CASSQLSIPSSYNEQFF.

This chain connects TRBV27 to TRBJ2-3; D is undetermined. CDR3 length: 14 amino acids. Germline CDR1 MNHEY, CDR2 SMNVEV (reference sequence). Trimming took off 2 bases at V and 0 bases at J, with 6 bases between the two ends. CDR3 DNA: TGTGCCAGCAGTTTAGACACTAGCACAGATACGCAGTATTTT. This codes for CASSLDTSTDTQYF.

This clone was seen once. This chain joins TRBV19 and TRBJ2-1; the match to TRBD2 covers 10 bases. Per the germline V gene, CDR1 is LNHDA and CDR2 is SQIVND (reference sequence). V shed 10 bases and J 5 bases; nucleotides not matched to a gene: 17. The CDR3 length is 17 residues. CDR3 sequence reads: CATQMSGGAGRDNEQFF. The CDR3 coding sequence is TGTGCCACCCAGATGAGCGGGGGGGCAGGCAGAGACAATGAGCAGTTCTTC.

The table lists this clone with a count of one. The J gene is TRBJ2-7, the V gene TRBV5-6, with 7 nucleotides matching TRBD2. Trimming took 1 base from V and 3 from J; bases not matched to a gene: 4. Germline values: CDR1 SGHDT, CDR2 YYEEEE. The CDR3 runs 14 residues. CDR3: CASSLSPSGYEQYF. CDR3 bases: TGTGCCAGCAGCTTGAGTCCTAGCGGCTACGAGCAGTACTTC.

This rearrangement joins TRBV10-1 to TRBJ1-2, with D unresolved. There are 9 residues in the CDR3. Germline values: CDR1 WNHNN, CDR2 SYGVQD (reference sequence). The V and J ends lost 10 bases and 2 bases respectively, with 2 bases between them. The CDR3 here is CATNYGYTF. The CDR3 DNA reads as TGCGCCACCAACTATGGCTACACCTTC.

V and J are TRBV4-1 and TRBJ1-4; the match to TRBD1 covers 11 bases. From germline, CDR1 is MGHRA and CDR2 YSYEKL. The CDR3 totals 16 residues. V lost 4 bases, J lost 4 bases, and 5 bases stayed unmatched. The CDR3 sequence is CASSPRTGGGNEKLFF. In DNA form, the CDR3 reads TGCGCCAGCAGCCCCCGGACAGGGGGCGGTAATGAAAAACTGTTTTTT.

This sequence joins TRBV18 and TRBJ2-5; 8 nucleotides align to TRBD2. The CDR3 spans 15 residues. V was clipped by 3 bases and J by 5 bases; unmatched bases: 8. The V gene's germline CDR1 is KGHSH and CDR2 LQKENI. The CDR3 DNA is TGTGCCAGCTCACCGGGCGGGAGGTCCGCCGAGACCCAGTACTTC. This sequence encodes CASSPGGRSAETQYF.

This sequence joins TRBV7-9 and TRBJ1-1; 7 nucleotides match TRBD1. The CDR3 length is 14 residues. Germline trimming cut 5 bases from V and 2 bases from J; bases unmatched to any gene: 5. Germline V gene lookup returns CDR1 SEHNR and CDR2 FQNEAQ (reference sequence). In nucleotides, the CDR3 is TGTGCCAGCAGCCTACAGGGGCCTAACACTGAAGCTTTCTTT. It codes for CASSLQGPNTEAFF. Complete variable domain (other parts from reference TRBV7-9 and TRBJ1-1): DTGVSQNPRHKITKRGQNVTFRCDPISEHNRLYWYRQTLGQGPEFLTYFQNEAQLEKSRLLSDRFSAERPKGSFSTLEIQRTEQGDSAMYLCASSLQGPNTEAFFGQGTRLTVV.

This chain joins TRBV2 and TRBJ2-5; 9 nucleotides align to TRBD2. Trimming removed 7 bases from V and 5 bases from J; junction bases left unmatched: 5. The CDR3 spans 13 residues. The germline V gene has CDR1 SNHLY and CDR2 FYNNEI. For the CDR3, the DNA is TGTGCCAGCACGCGGGGGGGCGTTGAGACCCAGTACTTC. This translates into CASTRGGVETQYF. The full variable domain, with the rest looked up from reference TRBV2 and TRBJ2-5, is EPEVTQTPSHQVTQMGQEVILRCVPISNHLYFYWYRQILGQKVEFLVSFYNNEISEKSEIFDDQFSVERPDGSNFTLKIRSTKLEDSAMYFCASTRGGVETQYFGPGTRLLVL.

This clone appeared a single time. The chain couples TRBV5-1 to TRBJ1-1; D is possibly TRBD1 (5 bases). This CDR3 contains 15 residues. CDR1 is SGHRS and CDR2 is YFSETQ in the germline V gene. The V end lost 0 bases, the J end lost 5 bases, and 14 bases lay between the germline ends. The CDR3 reads CASSLALGLATEAFF. The CDR3 nucleotides read TGCGCCAGCAGCTTGGCTTTGGGGCTGGCGACTGAAGCTTTCTTT.

The rearrangement links TRBV7-2 to TRBJ2-3; unclear D gene. The germline V and J ends were trimmed by 5 bases and 7 bases, with 10 bases remaining between them. The CDR3 has 12 residues. CDR1 and CDR2 (germline): SGHTA, FQGNSA. CDR3 in DNA: TGTGCCAGCAGCGCTGGGCAGTATACGCAGTATTTT. This gives the protein CASSAGQYTQYF.

The chain combines TRBV5-1 with TRBJ2-7; 8 bases agree with TRBD2. With V trimmed by 2 bases and J by 1 base, 5 bases remained unmatched. This CDR3 region has 15 residues. The germline gives CDR1 SGHRS, CDR2 YFSETQ. Here the CDR3 reads CASSFSGSDSYEQYF. The CDR3 region has the DNA TGCGCCAGCAGCTTCAGCGGGAGTGATTCCTACGAGCAGTACTTC. The full variable domain, in which reference TRBV5-1 and TRBJ2-7 provide the parts outside the CDR3, is KAGVTQTPRYLIKTRGQQVTLSCSPISGHRSVSWYQQTPGQGLQFLFEYFSETQRNKGNFPGRFSGRQFSNSRSEMNVSTLELGDSALYLCASSFSGSDSYEQYFGPGTRLTVT.

Sample share makes this clone medium-sized. This chain links TRBV7-7 with TRBJ2-5, with 9 positions matching TRBD2. Germline lookup yields CDR1 SSHAT and CDR2 FNYEAQ (reference sequence). The V gene end was trimmed by 5 bases and the J gene end by 5 bases; junction bases not matched to a gene: 6. The CDR3 sequence is 14 residues long. CDR3 nucleotide sequence: TGTGCCAGCAGCACGGGACTAGCTGGGGAGACCCAGTACTTC. This translates into CASSTGLAGETQYF. Full variable domain (missing parts from reference TRBV7-7 and TRBJ2-5): GAGVSQSPRYKVTKRGQDVTLRCDPISSHATLYWYQQALGQGPEFLTYFNYEAQPDKSGLPSDRFSAERPEGSISTLTIQRTEQRDSAMYRCASSTGLAGETQYFGPGTRLLVL.

The chain is built from TRBV18 and TRBJ2-5; TRBD1 aligns across 8 bases. This CDR3 is 14 amino acids long. The J segment lost 4 bases and the V segment lost 2 bases, leaving 3 bases of the junction unmatched. Germline loops: CDR1 KGHSH, CDR2 LQKENI. Here the CDR3 reads CASSPRTGTETQYF. For the CDR3, the DNA is TGTGCCAGCTCACCAAGGACAGGGACAGAGACCCAGTACTTC.

V and J are TRBV30 and TRBJ1-4, with 7 positions matching TRBD1. CDR1 and CDR2 from the germline V gene are GTSNPN and SVGIG (reference sequence). The trim removed 0 bases at V and 8 bases at J, leaving 6 bases unmatched. This CDR3 has 14 amino acids. Written as DNA, the CDR3 is TGTGCCTGGAGTGTAACAGGGGCTGGGGAAAAACTGTTTTTT. Its protein product is CAWSVTGAGEKLFF.

The rearrangement uses TRBV7-9 and TRBJ2-5; 9 bases fit TRBD1. The germline CDR1 and CDR2 sequences are SEHNR and FQNEAQ (reference sequence). The trim removed 5 bases at V and 5 bases at J, leaving 3 bases unmatched. This CDR3 has 13 residues. CDR3 amino acids: CASSLDRGETQYF. The CDR3, as DNA: TGTGCCAGCAGCCTAGACAGGGGGGAGACCCAGTACTTC. Full variable domain (remainder filled in from reference TRBV7-9 and TRBJ2-5): DTGVSQNPRHKITKRGQNVTFRCDPISEHNRLYWYRQTLGQGPEFLTYFQNEAQLEKSRLLSDRFSAERPKGSFSTLEIQRTEQGDSAMYLCASSLDRGETQYFGPGTRLLVL.

The V call is TRBV7-9, the J call TRBJ1-1; D is undetermined. V was trimmed by 8 bases and J by 0 bases, leaving 10 bases between them. Germline-derived CDR1 and CDR2 are SEHNR and FQNEAQ (reference sequence). CDR3 length: 13 residues. This CDR3 reads CASVSKVNTEAFF. As DNA, the CDR3 is TGTGCCAGCGTCTCCAAGGTGAACACTGAAGCTTTCTTT.

This sequence joins TRBV30 and TRBJ1-1; possible D gene TRBD1, 5 bases. Trimming removed 4 bases at V and 7 bases at J, with 16 bases between. The germline V gene encodes CDR1 GTSNPN and CDR2 SVGIG (reference sequence). The CDR3 has 13 residues. CDR3 DNA sequence: TGTGCCTGGAAGGGGCGGGGGTTCGGTGAAGCTTTCTTT. Its translation: CAWKGRGFGEAFF.

The V gene is TRBV29-1, the J gene TRBJ2-5, with D unresolved. This CDR3 contains 13 residues. The germline V gene encodes CDR1 SQVTM and CDR2 ANQGSEA. V lost 5 bases and J lost 1, with 11 bases in between. For the CDR3, the DNA is TGCAGCGTTCTTAGTCTCCTCCAAGAGACCCAGTACTTC. It encodes CSVLSLLQETQYF.

The chain employs TRBV5-1 and TRBJ2-7, with D possibly TRBD2 on 6 matching bases. Germline CDR1 is SGHRS and CDR2 is YFSETQ. Trimming cost V 0 bases and J 4 bases, with 14 bases left between them. The CDR3 totals 15 residues. The CDR3, as DNA: TGCGCCAGCAGCTTGGAGACGGCGGGGAGGTACGAGCAGTACTTC. Encoded protein: CASSLETAGRYEQYF.

The rearrangement joins TRBV5-1 to TRBJ2-7, with 8 nucleotides matching TRBD1. V trimming: 4 bases; J trimming: 2 bases; junction bases outside the gene matches: 5. Per the germline V gene, CDR1 is SGHRS and CDR2 is YFSETQ. This CDR3 region has 14 residues. The chain's CDR3 is CASSPGGSPYEQYF. As DNA, the CDR3 is TGCGCCAGCAGCCCAGGGGGCTCGCCCTACGAGCAGTACTTC.

This clone was observed once. The chain is built from TRBV9 and TRBJ2-3, with D possibly matching TRBD2 (6 bases). Per the germline V gene, CDR1 is SGDLS and CDR2 is YYNGEE. Trimming left V 2 bases short and J 2 bases short, with 15 bases between. The CDR3 totals 16 residues. The CDR3 DNA sequence: TGTGCCAGCAGCGTGCAGCCGTCTAGCGCCACAGATACGCAGTATTTT. It yields the protein CASSVQPSSATDTQYF.

The rearrangement uses TRBV13 and TRBJ2-1; 13 bases are shared with TRBD2. V lost 4 bases, J lost 6 bases, and 18 bases stayed unmatched. This CDR3 comprises 20 residues. Germline values: CDR1 PRHDT, CDR2 FYEKMQ (reference sequence). This CDR3 is CASSSYRGNWTSGGPNEQFF. DNA of the CDR3: TGTGCCAGCAGCTCCTACAGGGGGAATTGGACTAGCGGGGGCCCCAATGAGCAGTTCTTC.

The rearrangement joins TRBV5-1 to TRBJ1-1; tentatively, D is TRBD1 (6 bases). Trimming left V 4 bases short and J 1 base short, with 11 bases between. Per germline, CDR1 SGHRS and CDR2 YFSETQ. The CDR3 has 14 residues. CDR3 sequence reads: CASSAGTRNTEAFF. The CDR3 nucleotides read TGCGCCAGCAGCGCAGGGACAAGGAACACTGAAGCTTTCTTT.

Many counts were recorded for this clone. In nucleotides, the CDR3 is TGTGCCAGTAGTATCAAGGACAGGGCAGAGAATGAGCAGTTCTTC. Amino acid sequence: CASSIKDRAENEQFF. The V and J genes are TRBV19 and TRBJ2-1; 8 nucleotides match TRBD1. The ends lost 3 bases at V and 7 bases at J; junction bases unmatched: 8. The CDR3 runs to 15 residues. In germline, CDR1 is LNHDA, CDR2 SQIVND (reference sequence).